This T cell receptor beta chain was found in a study of blood T cell repertoires in COVID-19. Study-wide context: Acute and convalescent COVID-19 specimens originated in the United States, Italy and Spain. Sample material is recorded as cDNA or gDNA derived from T cells, B-cell-depleted T cells, or PBMCs.

Between the trimmed V and J ends, which lost 4 bases and 5 bases, there was a span of 20 bases. Germline V lookup: CDR1 MNHNS, CDR2 SASEGT. CDR3 length equals 16 residues. The method was immunoSEQ multiplex PCR; TCRdb's version includes in-frame clones alone and lacks a portion of them. The data hold 240,000 or so clones, with roughly 79% observed a single time. Patients in Seattle were enrolled during active infection, then followed longitudinally. Sequences were obtained from peripheral blood. The TCR sequence derives from a woman over 75 with COVID-19, enrolled during active disease. This chain links TRBV6-1 with TRBJ2-5; tentative D call: TRBD2 (5 bases). CDR3 protein: CASSVLIVGVGETQYF. The CDR3 coding sequence is TGTGCCAGCAGTGTGTTAATAGTGGGAGTTGGGGAGACCCAGTACTTC.